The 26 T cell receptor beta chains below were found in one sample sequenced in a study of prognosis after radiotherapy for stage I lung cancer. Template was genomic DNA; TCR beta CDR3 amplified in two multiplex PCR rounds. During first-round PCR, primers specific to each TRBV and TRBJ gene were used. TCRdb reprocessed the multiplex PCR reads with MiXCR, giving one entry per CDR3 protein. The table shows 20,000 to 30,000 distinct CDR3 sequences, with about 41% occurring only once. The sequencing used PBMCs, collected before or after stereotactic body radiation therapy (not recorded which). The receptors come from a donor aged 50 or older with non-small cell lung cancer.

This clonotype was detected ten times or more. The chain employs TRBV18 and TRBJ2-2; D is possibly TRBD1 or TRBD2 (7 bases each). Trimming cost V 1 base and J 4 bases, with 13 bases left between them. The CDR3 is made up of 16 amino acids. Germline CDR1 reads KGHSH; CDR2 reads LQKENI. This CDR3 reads CASSPREGASTGELFF. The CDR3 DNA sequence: TGTGCCAGCTCACCACGGGAGGGGGCGAGCACCGGGGAGCTGTTTTTT. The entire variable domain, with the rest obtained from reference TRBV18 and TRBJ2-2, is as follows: NAGVMQNPRHLVRRRGQEARLRCSPMKGHSHVYWYRQLPEEGLKFMVYLQKENIIDESGMPKERFSAEFPKEGPSILRIQQVVRGDSAAYFCASSPREGASTGELFFGEGSRLTVL.

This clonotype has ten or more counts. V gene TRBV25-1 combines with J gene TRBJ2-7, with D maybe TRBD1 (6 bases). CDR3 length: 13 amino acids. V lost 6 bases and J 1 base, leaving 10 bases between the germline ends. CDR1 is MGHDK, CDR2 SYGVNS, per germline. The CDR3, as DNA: TGTGCCAGCAGACGACAGGATTCCTACGAGCAGTACTTC. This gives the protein CASRRQDSYEQYF.

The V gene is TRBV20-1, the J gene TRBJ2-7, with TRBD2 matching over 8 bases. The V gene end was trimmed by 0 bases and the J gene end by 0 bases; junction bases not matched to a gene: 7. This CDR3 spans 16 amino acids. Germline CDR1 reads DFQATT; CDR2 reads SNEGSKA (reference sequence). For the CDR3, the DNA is TGCAGTGCTAGAGATCTTGGTAGCGGGGACTCCTACGAGCAGTACTTC. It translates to CSARDLGSGDSYEQYF.

CDR3 nucleotides: TGTGCCAGCAGCCGATCCCCTGGCGGCAACGAGCAGTACTTC. Its protein product is CASSRSPGGNEQYF. The chain uses TRBV7-2 and TRBJ2-7; the D is unclear. The CDR3 loop spans 14 amino acids. V was clipped by 5 bases and J by 5 bases, with 16 bases between them. In germline, CDR1 is SGHTA, CDR2 FQGNSA.

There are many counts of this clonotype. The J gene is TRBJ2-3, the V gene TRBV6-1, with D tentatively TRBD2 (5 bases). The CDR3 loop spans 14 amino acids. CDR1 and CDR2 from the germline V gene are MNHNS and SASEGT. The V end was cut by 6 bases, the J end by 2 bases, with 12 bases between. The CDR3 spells CASRALATTDTQYF. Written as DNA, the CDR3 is TGTGCCAGCAGAGCATTAGCGACCACAGATACGCAGTATTTT.

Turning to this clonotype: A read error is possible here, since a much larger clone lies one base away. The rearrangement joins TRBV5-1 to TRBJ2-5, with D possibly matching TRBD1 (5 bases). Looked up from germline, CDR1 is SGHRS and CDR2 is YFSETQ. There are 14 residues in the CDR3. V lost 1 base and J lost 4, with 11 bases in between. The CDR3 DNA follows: TGCGCCAGCAGCTTGCATGGGGCTCTAGAGACCCAGTACTTC. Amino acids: CASSLHGALETQYF.

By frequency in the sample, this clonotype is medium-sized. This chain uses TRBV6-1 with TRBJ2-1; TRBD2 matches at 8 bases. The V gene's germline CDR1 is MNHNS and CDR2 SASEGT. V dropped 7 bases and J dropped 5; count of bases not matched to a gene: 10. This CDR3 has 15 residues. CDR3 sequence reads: CASKWQAGEHNEQFF. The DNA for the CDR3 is TGTGCCAGCAAGTGGCAAGCGGGGGAACACAATGAGCAGTTCTTC.

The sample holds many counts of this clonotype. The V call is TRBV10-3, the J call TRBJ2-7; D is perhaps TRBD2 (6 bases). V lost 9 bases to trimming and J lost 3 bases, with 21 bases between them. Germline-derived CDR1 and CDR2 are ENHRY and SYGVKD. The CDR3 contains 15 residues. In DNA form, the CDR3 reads TGTGCCATTTATGAGGGACTCCTTATGAACTACGAGCAGTACTTC. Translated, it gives CAIYEGLLMNYEQYF.

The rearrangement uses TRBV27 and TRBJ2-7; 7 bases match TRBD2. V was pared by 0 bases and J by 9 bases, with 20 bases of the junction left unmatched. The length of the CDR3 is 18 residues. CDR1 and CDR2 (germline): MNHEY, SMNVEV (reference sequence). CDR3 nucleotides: TGTGCCAGCAGTTTATCGATCGGGGGGTTGCGGGGAGCTGTGCGGCAGTACTTC. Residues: CASSLSIGGLRGAVRQYF.

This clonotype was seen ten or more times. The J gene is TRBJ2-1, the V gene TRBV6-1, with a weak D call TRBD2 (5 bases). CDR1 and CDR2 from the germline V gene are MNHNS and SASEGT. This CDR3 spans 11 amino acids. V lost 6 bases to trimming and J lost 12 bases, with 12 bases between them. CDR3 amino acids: CASSGGGGQFF. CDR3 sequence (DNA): TGTGCCAGCAGCGGAGGAGGTGGGCAGTTCTTC.

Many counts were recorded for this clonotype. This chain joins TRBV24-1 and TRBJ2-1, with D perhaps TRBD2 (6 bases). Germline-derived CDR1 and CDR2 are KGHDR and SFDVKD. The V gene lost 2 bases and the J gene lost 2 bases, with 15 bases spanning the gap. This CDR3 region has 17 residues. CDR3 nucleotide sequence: TGTGCCACCAGTGATTATGGGAACGGGAGAACCTACAATGAGCAGTTCTTC. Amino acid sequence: CATSDYGNGRTYNEQFF.

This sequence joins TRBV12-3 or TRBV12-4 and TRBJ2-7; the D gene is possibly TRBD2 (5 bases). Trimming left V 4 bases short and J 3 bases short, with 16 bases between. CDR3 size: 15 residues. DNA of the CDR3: TGTGCCAGCAGTTCGGCAGAGGACGGGGTCTACGAGCAGTACTTC. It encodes CASSSAEDGVYEQYF.

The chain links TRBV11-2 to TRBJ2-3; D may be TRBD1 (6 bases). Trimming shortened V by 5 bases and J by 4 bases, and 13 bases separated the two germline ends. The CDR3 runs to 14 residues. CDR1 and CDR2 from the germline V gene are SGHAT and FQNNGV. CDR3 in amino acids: CASSPTQGSDTQYF. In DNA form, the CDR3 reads TGTGCCAGCAGCCCTACACAGGGTTCAGATACGCAGTATTTT.

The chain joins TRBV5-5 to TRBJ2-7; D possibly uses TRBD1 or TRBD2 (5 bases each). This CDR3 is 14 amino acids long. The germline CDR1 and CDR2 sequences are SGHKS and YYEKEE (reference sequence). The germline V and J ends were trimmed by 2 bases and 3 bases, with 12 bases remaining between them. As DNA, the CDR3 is TGTGCCAGCAGCTTTCGGGACGGCTTCTACGAGCAGTACTTC. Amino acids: CASSFRDGFYEQYF.

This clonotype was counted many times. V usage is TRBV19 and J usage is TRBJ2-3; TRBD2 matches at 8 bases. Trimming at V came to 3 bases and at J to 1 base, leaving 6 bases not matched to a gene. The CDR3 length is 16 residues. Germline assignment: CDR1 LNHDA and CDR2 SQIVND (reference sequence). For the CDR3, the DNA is TGTGCCAGTAGTATGCTCAGCGGGAGAGGCACAGATACGCAGTATTTT. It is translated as CASSMLSGRGTDTQYF.

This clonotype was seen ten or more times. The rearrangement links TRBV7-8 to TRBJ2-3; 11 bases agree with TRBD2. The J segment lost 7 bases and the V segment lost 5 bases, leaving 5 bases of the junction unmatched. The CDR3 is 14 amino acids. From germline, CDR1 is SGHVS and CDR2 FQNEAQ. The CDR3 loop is CASSTGTSGYTQYF. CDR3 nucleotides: TGTGCCAGCAGCACCGGGACTAGCGGATATACGCAGTATTTT.

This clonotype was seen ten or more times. CDR3 sequence reads: CASSLSLNTGANVLTF. DNA of the CDR3: TGTGCCAGCAGCTTATCCCTTAATACTGGGGCCAACGTCCTGACTTTC. The chain recombines TRBV7-9 with TRBJ2-6; no definite D call. The CDR3 extends over 16 amino acids. Trimming took off 2 bases at V and 2 bases at J, with 10 bases between the two ends. The germline CDR1 and CDR2 sequences are SEHNR and FQNEAQ (reference sequence).

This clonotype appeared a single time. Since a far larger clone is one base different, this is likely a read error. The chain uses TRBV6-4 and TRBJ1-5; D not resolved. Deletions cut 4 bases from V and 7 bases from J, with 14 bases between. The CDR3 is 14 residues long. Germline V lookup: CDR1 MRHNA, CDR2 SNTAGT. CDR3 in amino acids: CASSVSVVGQPQHF. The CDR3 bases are TGTGCCAGCAGTGTCTCAGTGGTGGGACAGCCCCAGCATTTT.

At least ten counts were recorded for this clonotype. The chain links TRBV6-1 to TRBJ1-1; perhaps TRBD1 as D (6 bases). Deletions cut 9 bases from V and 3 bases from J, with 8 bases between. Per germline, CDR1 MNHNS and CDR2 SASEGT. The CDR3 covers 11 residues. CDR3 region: CASQGYTEAFF. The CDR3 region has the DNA TGTGCCAGTCAGGGGTACACTGAAGCTTTCTTT.

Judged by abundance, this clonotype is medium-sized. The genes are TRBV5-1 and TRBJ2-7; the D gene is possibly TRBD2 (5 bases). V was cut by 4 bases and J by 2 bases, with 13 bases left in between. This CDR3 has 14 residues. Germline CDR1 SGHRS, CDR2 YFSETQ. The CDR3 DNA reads TGCGCCAGCAGCGGGAGTGGGTCTCCCTACGAGCAGTACTTC. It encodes CASSGSGSPYEQYF.

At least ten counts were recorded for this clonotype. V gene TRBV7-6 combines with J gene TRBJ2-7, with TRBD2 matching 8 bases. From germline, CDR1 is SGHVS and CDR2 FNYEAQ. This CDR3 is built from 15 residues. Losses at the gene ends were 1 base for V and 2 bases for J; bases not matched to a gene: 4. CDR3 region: CASSLDLAGAYEQYF. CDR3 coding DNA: TGTGCCAGCAGCTTAGATCTAGCGGGTGCCTACGAGCAGTACTTC.

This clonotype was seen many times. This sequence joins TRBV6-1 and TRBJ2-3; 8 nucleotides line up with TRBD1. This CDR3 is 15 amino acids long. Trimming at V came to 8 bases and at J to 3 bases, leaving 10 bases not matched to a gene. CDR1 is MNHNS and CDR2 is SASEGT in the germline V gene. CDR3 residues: CASLRTGLRTDTQYF. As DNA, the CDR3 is TGTGCCAGCCTACGGACAGGGTTGAGGACAGATACGCAGTATTTT.

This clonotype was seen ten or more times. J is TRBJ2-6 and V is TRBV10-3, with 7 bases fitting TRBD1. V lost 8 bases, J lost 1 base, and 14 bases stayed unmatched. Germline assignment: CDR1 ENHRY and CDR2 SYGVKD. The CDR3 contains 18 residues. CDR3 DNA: TGTGCCATCGGGGAAACAGGGGAAGCAAAATCTGGGGCCAACGTCCTGACTTTC. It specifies CAIGETGEAKSGANVLTF.

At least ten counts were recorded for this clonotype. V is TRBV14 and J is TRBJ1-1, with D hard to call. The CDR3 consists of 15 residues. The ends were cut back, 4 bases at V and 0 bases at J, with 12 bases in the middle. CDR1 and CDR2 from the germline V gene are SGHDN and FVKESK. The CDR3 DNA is TGTGCCAGCAGCCCTTCTACTTATATGAACACTGAAGCTTTCTTT. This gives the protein CASSPSTYMNTEAFF.

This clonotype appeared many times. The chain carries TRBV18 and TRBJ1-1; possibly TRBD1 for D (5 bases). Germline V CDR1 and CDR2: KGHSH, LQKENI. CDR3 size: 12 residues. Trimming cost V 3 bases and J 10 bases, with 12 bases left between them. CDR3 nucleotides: TGTGCCAGCTCACCCTCGGGGGAGGTAGCTTTCTTT. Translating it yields CASSPSGEVAFF.

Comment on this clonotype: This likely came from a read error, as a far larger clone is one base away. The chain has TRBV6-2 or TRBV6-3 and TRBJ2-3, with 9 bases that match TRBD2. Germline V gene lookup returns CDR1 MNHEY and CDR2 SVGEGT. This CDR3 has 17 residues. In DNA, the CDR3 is TGTGCCAGCATAGCAGCCGGCCTCGGGACTAGCAAAGATACGCAGTATTTT. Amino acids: CASIAAGLGTSKDTQYF.